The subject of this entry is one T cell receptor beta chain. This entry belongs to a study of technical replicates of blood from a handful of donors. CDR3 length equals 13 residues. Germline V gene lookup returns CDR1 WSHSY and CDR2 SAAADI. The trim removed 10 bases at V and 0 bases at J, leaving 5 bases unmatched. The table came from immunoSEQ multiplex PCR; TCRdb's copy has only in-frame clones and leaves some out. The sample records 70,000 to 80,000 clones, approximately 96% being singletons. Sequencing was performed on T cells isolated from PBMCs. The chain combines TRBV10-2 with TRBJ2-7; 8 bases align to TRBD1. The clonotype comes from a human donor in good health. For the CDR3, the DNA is TGCGCCACCCGGACAGGGAGCTCCTACGAGCAGTACTTC. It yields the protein CATRTGSSYEQYF.